Following are 28 T cell receptor beta chains from one sample sequenced in a study of blood T cell repertoires in COVID-19. Sequencing used immunoSEQ multiplex PCR; TCRdb keeps in-frame clones, though not all of them. The table lists about 430,000 clones, approximately 90% of them singletons. Sequenced sample: PBMCs or T cells enriched from blood (not recorded which). The receptor source for this set is a woman aged 18-29 years who had been exposed to COVID-19.

This clone was found a few times. This same CDR3 is encoded by further DNA sequences in the sample. This chain connects TRBV6-5 to TRBJ1-5; 7 bases match TRBD1. Trimming at V came to 0 bases and at J to 5 bases, leaving 4 bases not matched to a gene. CDR3 length: 15 amino acids. The V gene's germline CDR1 is MNHEY and CDR2 SVGAGI. In DNA, the CDR3 is TGTGCCAGCAGTTACTCACGACAGGGAGATCAGCCCCAGCATTTT. Translating gives CASSYSRQGDQPQHF.

The gene calls are TRBV6-5 and TRBJ1-2; TRBD1 aligns across 7 bases. The CDR3 length is 14 residues. Germline CDR1 MNHEY, CDR2 SVGAGI. V gave up 7 bases and J gave up 3 bases; unmatched junction bases: 8. This CDR3 is CASKLSTGYYGYTF. Here the CDR3 DNA reads TGTGCCAGCAAACTATCGACAGGGTACTATGGCTACACCTTC.

The V gene is TRBV28, the J gene TRBJ1-1; D may be TRBD1 (5 bases). The V and J ends lost 5 bases and 2 bases respectively, with 12 bases between them. The CDR3 has 14 residues. CDR1 is MDHEN, CDR2 SYDVKM, per germline. The CDR3 here is CASSRRALNTEAFF. Written as DNA, the CDR3 is TGTGCCAGCAGTCGCAGGGCTTTAAACACTGAAGCTTTCTTT.

This rearrangement joins TRBV7-2 to TRBJ2-3; 8 bases map to TRBD2. Germline values: CDR1 SGHTA, CDR2 FQGNSA. The junction had 8 bases not matched to a gene; V was cut back by 2 bases and J by 4 bases. This CDR3 spans 16 amino acids. CDR3 in amino acids: CASSLRFAGGADTQYF. The CDR3 nucleotides read TGTGCCAGCAGCTTAAGGTTCGCGGGAGGCGCAGATACGCAGTATTTT.

This chain connects TRBV19 to TRBJ2-1; the match to TRBD2 covers 10 bases. The CDR3 spans 15 residues. Germline assignment: CDR1 LNHDA and CDR2 SQIVND (reference sequence). The junction had 4 bases not matched to a gene; V was cut back by 7 bases and J by 1 base. The CDR3 DNA follows: TGTGCCAGTATTGGAGCGGGAGGGTCCTACAATGAGCAGTTCTTC. Its protein product is CASIGAGGSYNEQFF.

The rearrangement links TRBV14 to TRBJ2-3; 7 nucleotides agree with TRBD1. The V and J ends lost 5 bases and 3 bases, in that order; junction bases with no gene match: 8. The CDR3 has 15 residues. Germline values: CDR1 SGHDN, CDR2 FVKESK. This chain's CDR3 is CASSVRQGGTDTQYF. The CDR3 nucleotides read TGTGCCAGCAGCGTCCGACAGGGCGGGACAGATACGCAGTATTTT.

The chain's CDR3 is CASSLAGEGRNEQFF. The CDR3 nucleotides read TGTGCCAGCAGCTTAGCCGGGGAGGGGCGCAATGAGCAGTTCTTC. The rearrangement joins TRBV7-6 to TRBJ2-1; 7 positions match TRBD2. The germline V gene has CDR1 SGHVS and CDR2 FNYEAQ. V was pared by 0 bases and J by 6 bases, with 5 bases of the junction left unmatched. This CDR3 is built from 15 residues.

The chain couples TRBV15 to TRBJ2-1, with TRBD2 matching 14 bases. Per germline, CDR1 LNHNV and CDR2 YYDKDF (reference sequence). The CDR3 runs 16 residues. After removal of 2 bases from V and 8 bases from J, the junction contained 5 bases not matched to a gene. CDR3 DNA sequence: TGTGCCACCAGCAGACTTGGGACTAGCGGGAGCTATGAGCAGTTCTTC. This gives the protein CATSRLGTSGSYEQFF.

V gene TRBV10-2 combines with J gene TRBJ1-5; D might be TRBD1 (6 bases). CDR3 length: 14 amino acids. Trimming stripped 6 bases from V and 0 bases from J, with 9 bases between. Germline-derived CDR1 and CDR2 are WSHSY and SAAADI. The DNA of the CDR3 is TGCGCCAGCAGGAAGGGGGATAGCAATCAGCCCCAGCATTTT. It yields the protein CASRKGDSNQPQHF.

The chain is built from TRBV19 and TRBJ1-4; D is undetermined. CDR1 and CDR2 (germline): LNHDA, SQIVND (reference sequence). The V gene lost 1 base and the J gene lost 5 bases, with 14 bases spanning the gap. This CDR3 has 16 amino acids. The CDR3: CASSIGRRTLNEKLFF. CDR3 sequence (DNA): TGTGCCAGTAGTATAGGTAGGAGGACTCTGAATGAAAAACTGTTTTTT.

This clone was found once. The rearrangement uses TRBV3-1 (or the pseudogene TRBV3-2) and TRBJ2-7, with 7 bases lining up with TRBD1. Unmatched junction bases numbered 16, after V lost 4 bases and J lost 7 bases. Per the germline V gene, CDR1 is LGHDT and CDR2 is YNNKEL (reference sequence). The CDR3 totals 16 residues. The CDR3, as DNA: TGTGCCAGCAGCCCGGAGACAGGGATCACCATCTTGGAGCAGTACTTC. It specifies CASSPETGITILEQYF.

The V call is TRBV6-5, the J call TRBJ2-7, with 7 bases aligning to TRBD1. Looked up from germline, CDR1 is MNHEY and CDR2 is SVGAGI. The junction had 11 bases not matched to a gene; V was cut back by 5 bases and J by 4 bases. The CDR3 is made up of 15 amino acids. The CDR3 DNA reads as TGTGCCAGCAGTCCACAGGGGCCGGGACAGTACGAGCAGTACTTC. The encoded protein is CASSPQGPGQYEQYF.

The chain recombines TRBV3-1 (or the pseudogene TRBV3-2) with TRBJ1-1; D is unclear. The CDR3 is 14 residues long. Trimming cost V 2 bases and J 1 base, with 8 bases left between them. Germline CDR1 and CDR2: LGHDT and YNNKEL (reference sequence). CDR3 protein: CASSQRTENTEAFF. CDR3 sequence (DNA): TGTGCCAGCAGCCAAAGAACAGAGAACACTGAAGCTTTCTTT.

V gene TRBV19 combines with J gene TRBJ1-5; no reliable D call. V gave up 3 bases and J gave up 3 bases, with 21 bases separating them. The CDR3 length is 18 residues. The germline V gene encodes CDR1 LNHDA and CDR2 SQIVND (reference sequence). CDR3 protein: CASSMEGFPGIVNQPQHF. CDR3 nucleotides: TGTGCCAGTAGTATGGAGGGTTTTCCAGGTATAGTCAATCAGCCCCAGCATTTT.

The chain carries TRBV5-1 and TRBJ1-3, with D possibly TRBD1 on 5 matching bases. The V end was cut by 0 bases, the J end by 0 bases, with 13 bases between. This CDR3 comprises 17 residues. The germline CDR1 and CDR2 sequences are SGHRS and YFSETQ. The CDR3 region is CASSLGATGTSGNTIYF. As DNA, the CDR3 is TGCGCCAGCAGCTTGGGGGCCACAGGTACCTCTGGAAACACCATATATTTT.

The gene calls are TRBV5-1 and TRBJ2-7; 7 nucleotides agree with TRBD1. The V and J ends lost 4 bases and 5 bases, in that order; junction bases with no gene match: 9. The CDR3 is 14 amino acids. Germline V gene lookup returns CDR1 SGHRS and CDR2 YFSETQ. The CDR3 loop reads CASSTGQAGHEQYF. The CDR3 DNA follows: TGCGCCAGCAGCACCGGACAGGCAGGCCACGAGCAGTACTTC. The whole variable domain, filled in from reference TRBV5-1 and TRBJ2-7, reads KAGVTQTPRYLIKTRGQQVTLSCSPISGHRSVSWYQQTPGQGLQFLFEYFSETQRNKGNFPGRFSGRQFSNSRSEMNVSTLELGDSALYLCASSTGQAGHEQYFGPGTRLTVT.

J is TRBJ1-2 and V is TRBV14; D might be TRBD1 (6 bases). CDR3 length: 17 residues. From germline, CDR1 is SGHDN and CDR2 FVKESK. With 0 bases removed from V and 3 bases from J, the gap between germline ends came to 17 bases. CDR3 nucleotides: TGTGCCAGCAGCCAAGATGGGGGGGACACCTTTCACTATGGCTACACCTTC. It translates to CASSQDGGDTFHYGYTF.

This chain connects TRBV9 to TRBJ1-1; D is perhaps TRBD1 (6 bases). There are 13 residues in the CDR3. V lost 3 bases, J lost 4 bases, and 10 bases lay in between. Germline V gene lookup returns CDR1 SGDLS and CDR2 YYNGEE. The chain's CDR3 is CASSAETGTEAFF. The CDR3 region has the DNA TGTGCCAGCAGCGCCGAGACAGGCACTGAAGCTTTCTTT.

The chain has TRBV29-1 and TRBJ2-3; 13 bases map to TRBD2. Germline CDR1 reads SQVTM; CDR2 reads ANQGSEA. This CDR3 comprises 17 residues. V was clipped by 5 bases and J by 4 bases; unmatched bases: 12. The CDR3 is CSVKGLAGPRVADTQYF. CDR3 bases: TGCAGCGTTAAGGGACTAGCGGGGCCTCGAGTTGCAGATACGCAGTATTTT.

The rearrangement links TRBV27 to TRBJ1-4; D ambiguous. The CDR3 loop spans 14 amino acids. In germline, CDR1 is MNHEY, CDR2 SMNVEV (reference sequence). V was trimmed by 2 bases and J by 2 bases, leaving 6 bases between them. The CDR3 coding sequence is TGTGCCAGCAGTTTAGCGGGCACTAATGAAAAACTGTTTTTT. Translation gives CASSLAGTNEKLFF.

V gene TRBV3-1 (or the pseudogene TRBV3-2) combines with J gene TRBJ2-7, with a possible D match to TRBD2 (6 bases). The germline gives CDR1 LGHDT, CDR2 YNNKEL (reference sequence). V shed 5 bases and J shed 4 bases, with 18 bases lying between them. The CDR3 length is 15 residues. This CDR3 reads CASSVSPGDGYEQYF. The CDR3 DNA reads as TGTGCCAGCAGCGTTTCCCCGGGAGATGGTTACGAGCAGTACTTC.

The CDR3 spells CASSQRPGIGGSNQPQHF. In nucleotides, the CDR3 is TGTGCCAGCAGCCAGAGGCCAGGTATCGGCGGGAGCAATCAGCCCCAGCATTTT. The J gene is TRBJ1-5, the V gene TRBV7-8; no clear D gene. The germline V gene has CDR1 SGHVS and CDR2 FQNEAQ. V lost 5 bases, J lost 1 base, and 21 bases lay in between. The CDR3 runs 18 residues. Drawing the rest from reference TRBV7-8 and TRBJ1-5, the complete variable domain is GAGVSQSPRYKVAKRGQDVALRCDPISGHVSLFWYQQALGQGPEFLTYFQNEAQLDKSGLPSDRFFAERPEGSVSTLKIQRTQQEDSAVYLCASSQRPGIGGSNQPQHFGDGTRLSIL.

The chain employs TRBV3-1 (or the pseudogene TRBV3-2) and TRBJ2-7; 8 nucleotides agree with TRBD2. CDR1 LGHDT and CDR2 YNNKEL come from the germline V gene (reference sequence). V was clipped by 6 bases and J by 6 bases; unmatched bases: 10. The CDR3 length is 14 residues. CDR3 DNA sequence: TGTGCCAGCAGACCCAGCGGGAGAGTGAGCGAGCAGTACTTC. Amino acids: CASRPSGRVSEQYF.

This clone was counted ten times or more. Other DNA sequences in the same sample also yield this CDR3. The V and J genes are TRBV7-2 and TRBJ1-1, with a tentative D call TRBD1 (6 bases). Trimming took off 5 bases at V and 8 bases at J, with 12 bases between the two ends. The CDR3 is 12 residues long. Germline-derived CDR1 and CDR2 are SGHTA and FQGNSA. The CDR3 nucleotides are TGTGCCAGCAGCCTCGGGGGGCCCGAAGCTTTCTTT. Translation gives CASSLGGPEAFF.

The V call is TRBV6-2 or TRBV6-3, the J call TRBJ2-1; 13 bases are shared with TRBD2. J was trimmed by 5 bases and V by 5 bases; bases with no gene match: 3. The CDR3 contains 15 residues. Germline assignment: CDR1 MNHEY and CDR2 SVGEGT. The CDR3 DNA sequence: TGTGCCAGCAGTCTGACTAGCGGGGGGAACAATGAGCAGTTCTTC. The encoded protein is CASSLTSGGNNEQFF.

This clone came up a few times. The chain has TRBV2 and TRBJ1-2; D ambiguous. Germline V lookup: CDR1 SNHLY, CDR2 FYNNEI. Trimming took 6 bases from V and 0 from J, leaving 8 bases between them. The CDR3 covers 13 residues. Here the CDR3 reads CASSVTTNYGYTF. In DNA, the CDR3 is TGTGCCAGCAGCGTGACAACTAACTATGGCTACACCTTC.

V usage is TRBV2 and J usage is TRBJ2-2, with 14 bases fitting TRBD2. With 6 bases clipped from V and 1 base from J, the junction kept 4 bases outside the gene matches. This CDR3 spans 17 amino acids. The germline CDR1 and CDR2 sequences are SNHLY and FYNNEI. CDR3 loop: CASRGLAGGMNTGELFF. DNA of the CDR3: TGTGCCAGCAGAGGACTAGCGGGGGGCATGAACACCGGGGAGCTGTTTTTT.

The V call is TRBV5-4, the J call TRBJ2-1, with 12 bases lining up with TRBD2. V shed 4 bases, J shed 8 bases, and the junction held 19 bases outside the gene matches. In germline, CDR1 is SGHNT, CDR2 YYREEE (reference sequence). The CDR3 consists of 19 residues. CDR3 nucleotide sequence: TGTGCCAGCAGCAAGCCCCCGGGGCTAGCGGGGGGGCTTAGTGATGAGCAGTTCTTC. This encodes CASSKPPGLAGGLSDEQFF.